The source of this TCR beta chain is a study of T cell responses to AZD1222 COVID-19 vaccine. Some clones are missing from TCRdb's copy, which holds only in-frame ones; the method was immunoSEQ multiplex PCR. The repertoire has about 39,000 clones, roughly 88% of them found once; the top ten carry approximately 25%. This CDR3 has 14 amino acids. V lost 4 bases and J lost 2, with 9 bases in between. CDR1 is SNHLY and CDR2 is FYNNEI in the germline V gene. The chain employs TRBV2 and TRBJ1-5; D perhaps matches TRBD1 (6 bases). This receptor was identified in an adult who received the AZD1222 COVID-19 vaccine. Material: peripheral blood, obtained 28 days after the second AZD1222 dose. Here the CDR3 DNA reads TGTGCCAGCAGTGCACAGGGAGGCAATCAGCCCCAGCATTTT. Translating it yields CASSAQGGNQPQHF.